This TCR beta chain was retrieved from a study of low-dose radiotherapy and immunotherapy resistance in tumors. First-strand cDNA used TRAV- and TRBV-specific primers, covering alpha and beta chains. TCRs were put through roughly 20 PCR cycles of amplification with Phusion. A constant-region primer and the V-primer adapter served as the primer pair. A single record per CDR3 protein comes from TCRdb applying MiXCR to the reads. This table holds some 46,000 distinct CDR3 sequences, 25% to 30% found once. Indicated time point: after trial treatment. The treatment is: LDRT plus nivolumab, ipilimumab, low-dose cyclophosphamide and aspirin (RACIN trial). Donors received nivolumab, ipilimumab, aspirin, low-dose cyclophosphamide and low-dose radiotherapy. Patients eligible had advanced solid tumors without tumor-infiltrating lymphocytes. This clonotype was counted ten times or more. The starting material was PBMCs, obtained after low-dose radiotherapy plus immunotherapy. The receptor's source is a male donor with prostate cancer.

CDR3 sequence: CASSFLAGGNNEQFF. The CDR3 DNA follows: TGTGCCAGCAGCTTCCTAGCGGGAGGGAACAATGAGCAGTTCTTC. The chain has TRBV27 and TRBJ2-1; 12 bases are a match to TRBD2. The CDR3 covers 15 residues. Trimming at V came to 6 bases and at J to 5 bases, leaving 5 bases not matched to a gene. Germline loops: CDR1 MNHEY, CDR2 SMNVEV (reference sequence).